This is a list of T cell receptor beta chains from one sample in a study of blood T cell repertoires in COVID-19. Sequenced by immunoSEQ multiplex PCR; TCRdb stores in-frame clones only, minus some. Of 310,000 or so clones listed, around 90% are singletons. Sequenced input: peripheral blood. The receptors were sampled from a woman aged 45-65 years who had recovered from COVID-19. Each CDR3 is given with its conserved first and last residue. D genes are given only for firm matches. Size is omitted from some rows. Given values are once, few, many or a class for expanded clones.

cdr3_nt: TGTGCCTGGAGTTCCCTCCGGGATGGGAGCAATCAGCCCCAGCATTTT
cdr3_aa: CAWSSLRDGSNQPQHF
v_call: TRBV30
d_call: NA
clone_size: NA
j_call: TRBJ1-5

cdr3_nt: TGTGCCAGCATCACGGGGGATGAGCAGTTCTTC
cdr3_aa: CASITGDEQFF
v_call: TRBV27
d_call: NA
clone_size: once
j_call: TRBJ2-1

cdr3_nt: TGTGCCAGTAGTGCGTTACCTGGACAGGGGAGATCCTACGAGCAGTACTTC
cdr3_aa: CASSALPGQGRSYEQYF
v_call: TRBV19
d_call: TRBD1
clone_size: NA
j_call: TRBJ2-7

cdr3_nt: TGCGCCAGCAGCCAAGCGGCCCCAGGCGCGTCGAACACCGGGGAGCTGTTTTTT
cdr3_aa: CASSQAAPGASNTGELFF
v_call: TRBV4-3
d_call: NA
clone_size: NA
j_call: TRBJ2-2

cdr3_nt: TGTGCCAGCAGCCCGGGACTATCAGGACGGCCAGAGACCCAGTACTTC
cdr3_aa: CASSPGLSGRPETQYF
v_call: TRBV5-4
d_call: TRBD2
clone_size: NA
j_call: TRBJ2-5

cdr3_nt: TGTGCCATCAGTTGGGACAGAACTTACAATGAGCAGTTCTTC
cdr3_aa: CAISWDRTYNEQFF
v_call: TRBV10-3
d_call: TRBD1
clone_size: NA
j_call: TRBJ2-1

cdr3_nt: TGTGCCAGCAGAACAGGGAGGGGAAATCAGCCCCAGCATTTT
cdr3_aa: CASRTGRGNQPQHF
v_call: TRBV27
d_call: NA
clone_size: NA
j_call: TRBJ1-5

cdr3_nt: TGCAGCGTCTCGGGAGGTGTGGGCACTGAAGCTTTCTTT
cdr3_aa: CSVSGGVGTEAFF
v_call: TRBV29-1
d_call: NA
clone_size: NA
j_call: TRBJ1-1

cdr3_nt: TGTGCCAGCAGGAGGAGGGGACAGCTGAACACTGAAGCTTTCTTT
cdr3_aa: CASRRRGQLNTEAFF
v_call: TRBV25-1
d_call: TRBD1
clone_size: NA
j_call: TRBJ1-1

cdr3_nt: TGCGCCAGCAGCTTGGGACAGGGGGCGGTCAATTCACCCCTCCACTTT
cdr3_aa: CASSLGQGAVNSPLHF
v_call: TRBV5-1
d_call: TRBD1
clone_size: NA
j_call: TRBJ1-6

cdr3_nt: TGCGCCAGCAGGGCAGGAGGTGTCAATGAAAAACTGTTTTTT
cdr3_aa: CASRAGGVNEKLFF
v_call: TRBV5-1
d_call: NA
clone_size: once
j_call: TRBJ1-4

cdr3_nt: TGTGCCAGCAGTGACATCACAGTGGTCGGGCAGTACTTC
cdr3_aa: CASSDITVVGQYF
v_call: TRBV2
d_call: NA
clone_size: NA
j_call: TRBJ2-7

cdr3_nt: TGTGCCAGTAGTATAGCCGAGGGTCGGAACACTGAAGCTTTCTTT
cdr3_aa: CASSIAEGRNTEAFF
v_call: TRBV19
d_call: NA
clone_size: NA
j_call: TRBJ1-1

cdr3_nt: TGTGCCAGCAGTGGAGGTCATGAGACCCAGTACTTC
cdr3_aa: CASSGGHETQYF
v_call: TRBV27
d_call: NA
clone_size: NA
j_call: TRBJ2-5

cdr3_nt: TGTGCCAGCAGCTTGGGAGACAGGGGTTATGGCTACACCTTC
cdr3_aa: CASSLGDRGYGYTF
v_call: TRBV5-4
d_call: TRBD1
clone_size: NA
j_call: TRBJ1-2

cdr3_nt: TGCGCCAGCAGTGAACGCGGACAGTCTGATGAAGCTTTCTTT
cdr3_aa: CASSERGQSDEAFF
v_call: TRBV10-1
d_call: NA
clone_size: NA
j_call: TRBJ1-1

cdr3_nt: TGTGCCAGCAGTCCTCTCTCCCCAGGGGATGGCTACACCTTC
cdr3_aa: CASSPLSPGDGYTF
v_call: TRBV6-6
d_call: NA
clone_size: NA
j_call: TRBJ1-2

cdr3_nt: TGTGCCAGCAAGGCGGGGGGGGAGGAGACCCAGTACTTC
cdr3_aa: CASKAGGEETQYF
v_call: TRBV11-3
d_call: TRBD2
clone_size: NA
j_call: TRBJ2-5

cdr3_nt: TGTGCCAGCAGCCAAGGACAGGTATACACTGAAGCTTTCTTT
cdr3_aa: CASSQGQVYTEAFF
v_call: TRBV14
d_call: NA
clone_size: NA
j_call: TRBJ1-1

cdr3_nt: TGTGCCAGCAGCTCGAACCTAGAGGGCAACCAAGAGACCCAGTACTTC
cdr3_aa: CASSSNLEGNQETQYF
v_call: TRBV7-3
d_call: NA
clone_size: NA
j_call: TRBJ2-5

cdr3_nt: TGTGCCAGCATACAGGGAGACGGAAACACCATATATTTT
cdr3_aa: CASIQGDGNTIYF
v_call: TRBV7-9
d_call: NA
clone_size: NA
j_call: TRBJ1-3

cdr3_nt: TGTGCCAGCAGCCCGCGACCGGGACAGGGGGCCTTCGAGCAGTACTTC
cdr3_aa: CASSPRPGQGAFEQYF
v_call: TRBV7-6
d_call: TRBD1
clone_size: NA
j_call: TRBJ2-7

cdr3_nt: TGCGCCAGCAGCTTAATTCCGGGACAGGGGGCTTTTGGAATCGGCACAGATACGCAGTATTTT
cdr3_aa: CASSLIPGQGAFGIGTDTQYF
v_call: TRBV5-1
d_call: TRBD1
clone_size: NA
j_call: TRBJ2-3

cdr3_nt: TGTGCCAGCAGAGAGGTTGGAAACACCATATATTTT
cdr3_aa: CASREVGNTIYF
v_call: TRBV7-2
d_call: NA
clone_size: few
j_call: TRBJ1-3

cdr3_nt: TGTGCCACCAGCAAAATGAGGGGGAATGAGCAGTTCTTC
cdr3_aa: CATSKMRGNEQFF
v_call: TRBV15
d_call: NA
clone_size: once
j_call: TRBJ2-1

cdr3_nt: TGTGCCAGCAGCTTCCTTAGCGGGAGGGCCTCTAAAGAGCAGTTCTTC
cdr3_aa: CASSFLSGRASKEQFF
v_call: TRBV7-3
d_call: TRBD2
clone_size: NA
j_call: TRBJ2-1

cdr3_nt: TGTGCCAGCAGTTTCCAGGGACAGAGCACAGATACGCAGTATTTT
cdr3_aa: CASSFQGQSTDTQYF
v_call: TRBV27
d_call: TRBD1
clone_size: few
j_call: TRBJ2-3

cdr3_nt: TGTGCCAGCAGCCATCGCATAGGGGTCGCAGGGGGCTTGAGGGGCTACACCTTC
cdr3_aa: CASSHRIGVAGGLRGYTF
v_call: TRBV14
d_call: TRBD1
clone_size: NA
j_call: TRBJ1-2

cdr3_nt: TGCGCCAGCAGCATAGCCATAGCGGGAGCAGATACGCAGTATTTT
cdr3_aa: CASSIAIAGADTQYF
v_call: TRBV5-1
d_call: TRBD2
clone_size: NA
j_call: TRBJ2-3

cdr3_nt: TGTGCCACCAGCCCGCTGGGGGGGGGAGAGACCCAGTACTTC
cdr3_aa: CATSPLGGGETQYF
v_call: TRBV24-1
d_call: TRBD2
clone_size: NA
j_call: TRBJ2-5

cdr3_nt: TGTGCCAGCAGCGTCCAGACAGGGTCAGCAGATACGCAGTATTTT
cdr3_aa: CASSVQTGSADTQYF
v_call: TRBV9
d_call: TRBD1
clone_size: NA
j_call: TRBJ2-3

cdr3_nt: TGCAGCGTTGAAAACAGGGGTGGCGGGGAGCTGTTTTTT
cdr3_aa: CSVENRGGGELFF
v_call: TRBV29-1
d_call: TRBD1
clone_size: NA
j_call: TRBJ2-2

cdr3_nt: TGTGCCAGCAGCCCCGGACAGGGACGGTCACCCCTCCACTTT
cdr3_aa: CASSPGQGRSPLHF
v_call: TRBV5-4
d_call: TRBD1
clone_size: NA
j_call: TRBJ1-6

cdr3_nt: TGCAGCGTTCTTCGCAGGGGCAATGAGCAGTTCTTC
cdr3_aa: CSVLRRGNEQFF
v_call: TRBV29-1
d_call: NA
clone_size: NA
j_call: TRBJ2-1

cdr3_nt: TGCGCCAGCAGCTTATCGACAGGAGCCATGAACACTGAAGCTTTCTTT
cdr3_aa: CASSLSTGAMNTEAFF
v_call: TRBV5-1
d_call: NA
clone_size: few
j_call: TRBJ1-1

cdr3_nt: TGTGCCAGCGGCTGGGCGGGGGGTCCCAGCTACAATGAGCAGTTCTTC
cdr3_aa: CASGWAGGPSYNEQFF
v_call: TRBV2
d_call: TRBD2
clone_size: NA
j_call: TRBJ2-1

cdr3_nt: TGTGCCAGCTCACCGGGACAGGGACCCTACGAGCAGTACTTC
cdr3_aa: CASSPGQGPYEQYF
v_call: TRBV18
d_call: TRBD1
clone_size: NA
j_call: TRBJ2-7

cdr3_nt: TGTGCCAGCAGCTTAGACCCTGCGACGGGAAACTATGGCTACACCTTC
cdr3_aa: CASSLDPATGNYGYTF
v_call: TRBV7-3
d_call: NA
clone_size: NA
j_call: TRBJ1-2

cdr3_nt: TGTGCCAGCAGCCAAGATCGCGATGAGCAGTTCTTC
cdr3_aa: CASSQDRDEQFF
v_call: TRBV4-2
d_call: NA
clone_size: NA
j_call: TRBJ2-1

cdr3_nt: TGTGCCAGTCACCCGCAAGCGGGCGTCTCTGGGGCCAACGTCCTGACTTTC
cdr3_aa: CASHPQAGVSGANVLTF
v_call: TRBV19
d_call: NA
clone_size: NA
j_call: TRBJ2-6

cdr3_nt: TGCGCCAGCAGCCTCGGAAATAGCGGGGGGATCACCGGGGAGCTGTTTTTT
cdr3_aa: CASSLGNSGGITGELFF
v_call: TRBV5-1
d_call: TRBD2
clone_size: few
j_call: TRBJ2-2

cdr3_nt: TGTGCCAGCAGCTTAGGCTCTCGGCTAGCGGGATCCGGCAATGAGCAGTTCTTC
cdr3_aa: CASSLGSRLAGSGNEQFF
v_call: TRBV7-8
d_call: TRBD2
clone_size: once
j_call: TRBJ2-1

cdr3_nt: TGTGCCAGCTCACCAAGGACTAGCGGGAGGGCCGGGGGGACCGGGGAGCTGTTTTTT
cdr3_aa: CASSPRTSGRAGGTGELFF
v_call: TRBV18
d_call: TRBD2
clone_size: NA
j_call: TRBJ2-2

cdr3_nt: TGTGCCAGCAGGCGTCCTATACGCTACAATGAGCAGTTCTTC
cdr3_aa: CASRRPIRYNEQFF
v_call: TRBV27
d_call: NA
clone_size: NA
j_call: TRBJ2-1

cdr3_nt: TGTGCCAGCACCACTAGAAGACAGGGCAACACTGAAGCTTTCTTT
cdr3_aa: CASTTRRQGNTEAFF
v_call: TRBV27
d_call: TRBD1
clone_size: NA
j_call: TRBJ1-1

cdr3_nt: TGTGCCAGCAGTTTACCCCAGGGCGCGGGAAGCCATAAGGCCCAGTACTTC
cdr3_aa: CASSLPQGAGSHKAQYF
v_call: TRBV27
d_call: NA
clone_size: NA
j_call: TRBJ2-5

cdr3_nt: TGTGCCAGCAGCTTGACCGGAGACGAGCAGTACTTC
cdr3_aa: CASSLTGDEQYF
v_call: TRBV5-4
d_call: NA
clone_size: NA
j_call: TRBJ2-7

cdr3_nt: TGTGCCAGCAGCCGCTATACGCCCTTTATGAACACTGAAGCTTTCTTT
cdr3_aa: CASSRYTPFMNTEAFF
v_call: TRBV11-1
d_call: NA
clone_size: NA
j_call: TRBJ1-1